This T cell receptor beta chain was identified during a study of T cells in Graves' hyperthyroidism and ophthalmopathy. Across the study: At the time of initial diagnosis and before any treatment, peripheral blood was collected.

In the ophthalmopathy cohort, Clinical Activity Score was at least 3, NOSPECS grade at least 4, and duration under 3 months. The CDR3 regions of TCR beta were amplified from RNA transcripts. Initially, a first-round RT-PCR of the TCR CDR3 employed the HTBI primer set. TCRdb ran MiXCR on the multiplex PCR reads and lists one entry per CDR3 protein. The sample includes 500,000 to 650,000 distinct CDR3 sequences, under 20% seen only once; the top ten take around 17%. Findings of the study overall: Prediction of ophthalmopathy progression came a median approximately 7 months pre-onset.

This clonotype was recorded at least ten times. The antigen remains unidentified. The source is a young woman with Graves' ophthalmopathy. The specimen sequenced was blood.

CDR3 region: CASSYPRTGGVETQYF. The DNA of the CDR3 is TGTGCCAGCAGTTACCCCCGGACTGGGGGTGTCGAGACCCAGTACTTC. The chain recombines TRBV6-1 with TRBJ2-5, with D tentatively TRBD1 or TRBD2 (5 bases each). The V and J ends lost 5 bases and 5 bases respectively, with 21 bases between them. Germline V lookup: CDR1 MNHNS, CDR2 SASEGT. The CDR3 consists of 16 residues.